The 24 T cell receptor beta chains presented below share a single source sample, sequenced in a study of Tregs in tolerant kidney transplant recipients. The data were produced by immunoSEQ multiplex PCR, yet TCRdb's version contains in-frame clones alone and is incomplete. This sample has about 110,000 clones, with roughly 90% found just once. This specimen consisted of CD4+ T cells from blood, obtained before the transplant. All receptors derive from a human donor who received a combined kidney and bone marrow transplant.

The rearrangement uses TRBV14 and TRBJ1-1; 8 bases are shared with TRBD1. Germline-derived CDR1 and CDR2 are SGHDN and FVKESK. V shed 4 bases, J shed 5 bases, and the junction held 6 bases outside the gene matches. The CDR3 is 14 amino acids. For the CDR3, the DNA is TGTGCCAGCAGCCCTCTGGACAGGGTGACTGAAGCTTTCTTT. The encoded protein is CASSPLDRVTEAFF.

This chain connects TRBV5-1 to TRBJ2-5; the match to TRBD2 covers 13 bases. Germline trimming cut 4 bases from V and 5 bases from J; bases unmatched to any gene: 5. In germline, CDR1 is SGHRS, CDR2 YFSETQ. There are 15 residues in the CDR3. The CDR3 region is CASSRLTSGGETQYF. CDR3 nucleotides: TGCGCCAGCAGCCGCCTGACTAGCGGGGGGGAGACCCAGTACTTC.

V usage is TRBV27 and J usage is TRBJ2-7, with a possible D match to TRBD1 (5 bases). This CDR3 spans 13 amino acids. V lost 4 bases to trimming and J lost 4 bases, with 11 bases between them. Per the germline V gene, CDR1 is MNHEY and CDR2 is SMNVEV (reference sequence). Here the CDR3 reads CASSSTQGYEQYF. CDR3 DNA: TGTGCCAGCAGTTCAACCCAGGGTTACGAGCAGTACTTC.

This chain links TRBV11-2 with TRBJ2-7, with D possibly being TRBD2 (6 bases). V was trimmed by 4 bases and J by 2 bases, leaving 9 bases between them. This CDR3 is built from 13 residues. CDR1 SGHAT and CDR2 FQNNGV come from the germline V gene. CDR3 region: CASSWPGAYEQYF. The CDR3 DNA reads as TGTGCCAGCAGCTGGCCGGGGGCCTACGAGCAGTACTTC.

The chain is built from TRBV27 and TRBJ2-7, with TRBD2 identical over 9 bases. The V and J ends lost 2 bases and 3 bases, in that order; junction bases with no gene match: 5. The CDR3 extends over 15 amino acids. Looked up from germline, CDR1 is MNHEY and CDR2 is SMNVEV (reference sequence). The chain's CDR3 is CASSLKTSGGYEQYF. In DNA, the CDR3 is TGTGCCAGCAGTTTAAAGACTAGCGGCGGCTACGAGCAGTACTTC.

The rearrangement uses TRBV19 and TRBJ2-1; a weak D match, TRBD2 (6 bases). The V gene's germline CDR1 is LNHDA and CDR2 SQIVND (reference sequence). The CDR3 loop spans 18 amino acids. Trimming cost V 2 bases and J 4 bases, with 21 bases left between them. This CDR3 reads CASSITGRGMAAYNEQFF. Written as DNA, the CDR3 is TGTGCCAGTAGTATAACCGGGCGGGGCATGGCTGCTTACAATGAGCAGTTCTTC.

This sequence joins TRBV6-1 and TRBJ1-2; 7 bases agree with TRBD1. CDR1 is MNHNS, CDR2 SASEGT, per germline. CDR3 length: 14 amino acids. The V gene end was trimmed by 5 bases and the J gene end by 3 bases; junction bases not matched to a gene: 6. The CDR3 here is CASSSQDRDYGYTF. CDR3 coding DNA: TGTGCCAGCAGTTCCCAAGACAGGGACTATGGCTACACCTTC.

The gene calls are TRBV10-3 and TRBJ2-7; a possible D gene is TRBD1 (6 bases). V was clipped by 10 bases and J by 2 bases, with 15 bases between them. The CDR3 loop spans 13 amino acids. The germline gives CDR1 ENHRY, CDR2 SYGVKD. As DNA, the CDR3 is TGTGCCACCCTGGACAGTAGAACCTACGAGCAGTACTTC. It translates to CATLDSRTYEQYF.

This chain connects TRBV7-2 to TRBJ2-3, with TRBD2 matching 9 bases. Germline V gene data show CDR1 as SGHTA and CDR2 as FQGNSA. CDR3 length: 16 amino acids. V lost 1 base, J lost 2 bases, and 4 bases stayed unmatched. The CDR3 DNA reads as TGTGCCAGCAGCTTAGAGTCTAGCGGGGTCACAGATACGCAGTATTTT. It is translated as CASSLESSGVTDTQYF.

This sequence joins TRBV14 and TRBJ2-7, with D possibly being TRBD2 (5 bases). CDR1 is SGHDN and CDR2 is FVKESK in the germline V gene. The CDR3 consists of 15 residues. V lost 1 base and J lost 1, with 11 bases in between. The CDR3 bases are TGTGCCAGCAGCCAAGGCGTCGGGAAGTCCTACGAGCAGTACTTC. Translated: CASSQGVGKSYEQYF.

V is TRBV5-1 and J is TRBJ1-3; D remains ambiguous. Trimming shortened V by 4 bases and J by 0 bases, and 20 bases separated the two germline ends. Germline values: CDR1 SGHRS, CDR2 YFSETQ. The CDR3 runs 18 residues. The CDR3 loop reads CASSDAGGALVSGNTIYF. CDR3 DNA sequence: TGCGCCAGCAGCGATGCGGGAGGAGCGCTCGTCTCTGGAAACACCATATATTTT.

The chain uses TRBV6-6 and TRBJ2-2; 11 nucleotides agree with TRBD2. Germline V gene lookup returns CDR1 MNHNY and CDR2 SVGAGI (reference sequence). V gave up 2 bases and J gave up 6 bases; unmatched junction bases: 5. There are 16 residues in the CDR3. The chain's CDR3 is CASSYMGLAVSGELFF. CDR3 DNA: TGTGCCAGCAGTTACATGGGACTAGCGGTATCCGGGGAGCTGTTTTTT.

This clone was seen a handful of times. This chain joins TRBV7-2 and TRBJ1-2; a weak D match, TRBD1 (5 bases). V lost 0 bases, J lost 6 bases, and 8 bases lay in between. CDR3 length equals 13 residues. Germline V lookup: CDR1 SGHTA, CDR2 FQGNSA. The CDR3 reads CASSLAPGDGYTF. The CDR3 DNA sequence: TGTGCCAGCAGCTTAGCGCCGGGGGATGGCTACACCTTC.

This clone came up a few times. For the CDR3, the DNA is TGTGCCAGCAGCCTGACATTGTACAATGAGCAGTTCTTC. This gives the protein CASSLTLYNEQFF. The chain couples TRBV27 to TRBJ2-1; D gene uncertain. The CDR3 is made up of 13 amino acids. Germline V gene lookup returns CDR1 MNHEY and CDR2 SMNVEV (reference sequence). V was pared by 6 bases and J by 4 bases, with 10 bases between.

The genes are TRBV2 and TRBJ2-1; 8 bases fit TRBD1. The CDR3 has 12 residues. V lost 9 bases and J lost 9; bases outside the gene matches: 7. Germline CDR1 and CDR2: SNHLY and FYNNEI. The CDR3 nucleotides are TGTGCCAGTACCGGACAGGGTGGTGAGCAGTTCTTC. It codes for CASTGQGGEQFF.

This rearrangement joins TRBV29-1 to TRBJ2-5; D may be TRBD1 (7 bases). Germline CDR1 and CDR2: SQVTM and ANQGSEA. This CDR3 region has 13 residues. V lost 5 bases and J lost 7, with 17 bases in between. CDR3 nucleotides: TGCAGCGTTCGCTCAGGGCAGGGGGGGACCCAGTACTTC. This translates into CSVRSGQGGTQYF.

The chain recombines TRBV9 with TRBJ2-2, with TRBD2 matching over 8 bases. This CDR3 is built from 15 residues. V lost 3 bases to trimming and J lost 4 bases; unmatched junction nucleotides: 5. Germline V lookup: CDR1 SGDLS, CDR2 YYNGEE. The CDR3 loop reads CASSAGTRVTGELFF. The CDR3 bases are TGTGCCAGCAGCGCCGGGACTAGAGTCACCGGGGAGCTGTTTTTT.

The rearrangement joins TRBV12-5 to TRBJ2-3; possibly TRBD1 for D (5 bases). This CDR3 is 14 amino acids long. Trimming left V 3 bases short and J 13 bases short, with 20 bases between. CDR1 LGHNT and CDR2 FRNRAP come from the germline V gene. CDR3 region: CASGLHPGSLGEYF. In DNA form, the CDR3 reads TGTGCTAGTGGTTTACATCCAGGGTCCCTTGGGGAGTATTTT.

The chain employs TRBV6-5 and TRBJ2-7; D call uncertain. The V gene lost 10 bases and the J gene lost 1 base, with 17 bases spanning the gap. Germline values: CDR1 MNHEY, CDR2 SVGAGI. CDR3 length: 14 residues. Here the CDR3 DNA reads TGTGCCACCAGGCCAGAGACTGATTCCTACGAGCAGTACTTC. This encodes CATRPETDSYEQYF.

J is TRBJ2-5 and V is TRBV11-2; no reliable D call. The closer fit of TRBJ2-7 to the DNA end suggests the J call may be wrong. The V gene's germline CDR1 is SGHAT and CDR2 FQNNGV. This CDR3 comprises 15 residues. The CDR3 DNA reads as TGTGCCAGCAGCTTAACTTTGGCGGATTCCTACGAGCAGTACTTC. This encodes CASSLTLADSYEQYF.

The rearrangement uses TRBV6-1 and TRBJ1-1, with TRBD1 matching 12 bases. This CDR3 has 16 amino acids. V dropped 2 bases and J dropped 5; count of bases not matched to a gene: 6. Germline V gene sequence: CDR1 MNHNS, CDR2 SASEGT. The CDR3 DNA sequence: TGTGCCAGCAGTGAATGGGACAGGGGGCCGGTTACTGAAGCTTTCTTT. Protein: CASSEWDRGPVTEAFF.

The CDR3 protein is CASSLLAGGSYNEQFF. In DNA form, the CDR3 reads TGTGCCAGCAGTTTACTAGCGGGGGGTTCCTACAATGAGCAGTTCTTC. This chain links TRBV6-5 with TRBJ2-1; 12 bases agree with TRBD2. This CDR3 is built from 16 residues. CDR1 is MNHEY, CDR2 SVGAGI, per germline. The V and J ends lost 4 bases and 1 base, in that order; junction bases with no gene match: 2.

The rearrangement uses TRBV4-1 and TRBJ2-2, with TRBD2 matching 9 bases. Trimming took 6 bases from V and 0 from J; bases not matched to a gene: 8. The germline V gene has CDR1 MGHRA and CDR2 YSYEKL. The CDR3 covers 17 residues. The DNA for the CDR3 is TGCGCCAGCAGTCGACCACTAGCGGGTTCGAACACCGGGGAGCTGTTTTTT. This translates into CASSRPLAGSNTGELFF.

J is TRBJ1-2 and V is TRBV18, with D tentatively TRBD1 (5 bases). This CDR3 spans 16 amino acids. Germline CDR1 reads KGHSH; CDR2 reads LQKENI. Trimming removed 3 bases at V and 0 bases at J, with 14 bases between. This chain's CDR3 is CASSPNQWGANYGYTF. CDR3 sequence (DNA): TGTGCCAGCTCACCGAATCAGTGGGGCGCTAACTATGGCTACACCTTC.